This passage covers 19 T cell receptor beta chains from one sample sequenced in a study of T-cell memory formation after mild COVID-19. TCRdb passed the 5' RACE reads through MiXCR, listing each CDR3 protein once. The data show tens of thousands of distinct CDR3 sequences, with about 23% seen just once and 35% to 50% held by the top ten. The sequenced sample was PBMCs or a T cell subset sorted from them (not recorded which). These receptors originate from a man aged 18 to 29 who had mild COVID-19 (a few samples of this study predate the infection). Cell type and time point are not known.

This clonotype has more than one count but fewer than ten. The chain uses TRBV14 and TRBJ2-1; 7 nucleotides align to TRBD1. The J segment lost 2 bases and the V segment lost 2 bases, leaving 0 bases of the junction unmatched. Germline values: CDR1 SGHDN, CDR2 FVKESK. The CDR3 has 14 amino acids. The CDR3 sequence: CASSQRGPYNEQFF. CDR3 DNA: TGTGCCAGCAGCCAAAGGGGGCCCTACAATGAGCAGTTCTTC.

This clonotype has a handful of counts. The rearrangement uses TRBV29-1 and TRBJ2-1, with D possibly matching TRBD2 (6 bases). CDR3 length equals 12 residues. V was shortened by 3 bases and J by 5 bases, with 8 bases between the two germline ends. Germline loops: CDR1 SQVTM, CDR2 ANQGSEA. This CDR3 reads CSVERDDNEQFF. The CDR3 DNA reads TGCAGCGTTGAGCGGGACGACAATGAGCAGTTCTTC.

This sequence joins TRBV9 and TRBJ2-1, with TRBD2 matching 11 bases. Trimming took 0 bases from V and 6 from J; bases not matched to a gene: 2. The CDR3 runs 15 residues. Germline V lookup: CDR1 SGDLS, CDR2 YYNGEE. The CDR3: CASSVGGTSGNEQFF. In DNA, the CDR3 is TGTGCCAGCAGCGTAGGCGGGACTAGCGGCAATGAGCAGTTCTTC. The complete variable domain, with remaining parts taken from reference TRBV9 and TRBJ2-1, reads DSGVTQTPKHLITATGQRVTLRCSPRSGDLSVYWYQQSLDQGLQFLIQYYNGEERAKGNILERFSAQQFPDLHSELNLSSLELGDSALYFCASSVGGTSGNEQFFGPGTRLTVL.

This clonotype rates as medium-sized. The CDR3 nucleotides read TGTGCCACCAGCAGAGAATGGGCCGTTCCGTTCAATCAGCCCCAGCATTTT. Translation: CATSREWAVPFNQPQHF. The gene calls are TRBV15 and TRBJ1-5; no firm D call. V was cut by 0 bases and J by 3 bases, with 15 bases left in between. Looked up from germline, CDR1 is LNHNV and CDR2 is YYDKDF (reference sequence). CDR3 size: 17 residues. Filled out from reference TRBV15 and TRBJ1-5, the complete variable domain reads DAMVIQNPRYQVTQFGKPVTLSCSQTLNHNVMYWYQQKSSQAPKLLFHYYDKDFNNEADTPDNFQSRRPNTSFCFLDIRSPGLGDTAMYLCATSREWAVPFNQPQHFGDGTRLSIL.

The J gene is TRBJ1-4, the V gene TRBV28; no clear D gene. V gave up 3 bases and J gave up 0 bases, with 5 bases separating them. The CDR3 length is 14 residues. Germline V lookup: CDR1 MDHEN, CDR2 SYDVKM. CDR3 nucleotide sequence: TGTGCCAGCAGTTTGAGTCCAACTAATGAAAAACTGTTTTTT. It specifies CASSLSPTNEKLFF.

This chain joins TRBV7-6 and TRBJ2-1; the D is unclear. The V end was cut by 1 base, the J end by 3 bases, with 16 bases between. CDR1 is SGHVS, CDR2 FNYEAQ, per germline. The CDR3 runs to 17 residues. In nucleotides, the CDR3 is TGTGCCAGCAGCTTAGGGCCCGGGCGAGGTGTCTACAATGAGCAGTTCTTC. Translating gives CASSLGPGRGVYNEQFF.

The sample holds a few counts of this clonotype. The chain is built from TRBV5-1 and TRBJ1-2, with 7 bases fitting TRBD1. CDR1 SGHRS and CDR2 YFSETQ come from the germline V gene. The J segment lost 5 bases and the V segment lost 0 bases, leaving 7 bases of the junction unmatched. This CDR3 is built from 15 residues. The CDR3 region is CASSLVPGGGYGYTF. For the CDR3, the DNA is TGCGCCAGCAGCTTGGTCCCAGGGGGTGGATATGGCTACACCTTC.

The chain links TRBV4-3 to TRBJ2-7; D remains ambiguous. Germline V gives CDR1 LGHNA, CDR2 YSLEER. CDR3 length: 12 residues. V was shortened by 5 bases and J by 3 bases, with 8 bases between the two germline ends. CDR3 sequence: CASSIVDYEQYV. The CDR3 DNA follows: TGCGCCAGCAGCATAGTAGACTACGAGCAGTACGTC.

V and J are TRBV6-5 and TRBJ1-5; D unresolved. The CDR3 has 15 amino acids. V was pared by 3 bases and J by 3 bases, with 12 bases between. Germline V gene lookup returns CDR1 MNHEY and CDR2 SVGAGI. As DNA, the CDR3 is TGTGCCAGCAGTTATGGCCTGGGGTACAATCAGCCCCAGCATTTT. Protein: CASSYGLGYNQPQHF.

This clonotype was seen more than once but under ten times. The V gene is TRBV6-1, the J gene TRBJ1-3; 10 bases are shared with TRBD1. This CDR3 spans 15 amino acids. With V trimmed by 8 bases and J by 7 bases, 11 bases remained unmatched. The germline CDR1 and CDR2 sequences are MNHNS and SASEGT. CDR3 in amino acids: CASDPGTGVWNTIYF. Written as DNA, the CDR3 is TGTGCCAGCGACCCCGGGACAGGGGTTTGGAACACCATATATTTT.

This clonotype was detected a few times. V usage is TRBV20-1 and J usage is TRBJ1-2; weak D call: TRBD1 (5 bases). V gave up 0 bases and J gave up 8 bases, with 19 bases separating them. Germline V gives CDR1 DFQATT, CDR2 SNEGSKA (reference sequence). The CDR3 covers 15 residues. The CDR3 loop reads CSARDSSQGNKGYTF. The CDR3 bases are TGCAGTGCTAGAGATTCGTCCCAGGGAAATAAAGGCTACACCTTC.

The rearrangement uses TRBV4-1 and TRBJ2-5, with TRBD1 identical over 7 bases. The CDR3 spans 17 residues. In germline, CDR1 is MGHRA, CDR2 YSYEKL. The V gene end was trimmed by 0 bases and the J gene end by 5 bases; junction bases not matched to a gene: 12. The CDR3 is CASSQDPTGVTQETQYF. CDR3 coding DNA: TGCGCCAGCAGCCAAGATCCCACAGGGGTCACACAGGAGACCCAGTACTTC.

This clonotype was seen a handful of times. The genes are TRBV12-3 or TRBV12-4 and TRBJ1-1; maybe TRBD1 (6 bases). V gave up 7 bases and J gave up 6 bases, with 15 bases separating them. CDR3 size: 13 residues. The CDR3 loop is CASISKQGPEAFF. CDR3 bases: TGTGCCAGCATCTCCAAACAGGGCCCTGAAGCTTTCTTT.

This clonotype was recorded a few times. V and J are TRBV7-2 and TRBJ1-1; maybe TRBD1 (6 bases). CDR1 SGHTA and CDR2 FQGNSA come from the germline V gene. The CDR3 is made up of 16 amino acids. The V end lost 6 bases, the J end lost 0 bases, and 17 bases lay between the germline ends. The CDR3 region has the DNA TGTGCCAGCAGGCAACCCCAGGGGACGATGAACACTGAAGCTTTCTTT. Translated, it gives CASRQPQGTMNTEAFF.

This clonotype occurred a few times. The chain is built from TRBV13 and TRBJ2-2; tentative D call: TRBD1 (6 bases). V lost 4 bases and J 6 bases, leaving 9 bases between the germline ends. The CDR3 is made up of 13 amino acids. Per germline, CDR1 PRHDT and CDR2 FYEKMQ (reference sequence). CDR3 amino acids: CASSWGLPGELFF. CDR3 coding DNA: TGTGCCAGCAGCTGGGGGCTACCCGGGGAGCTGTTTTTT.

This CDR3 reads CSAPQGAGELFF. CDR3 bases: TGCAGCGCGCCCCAGGGGGCCGGGGAGCTGTTTTTT. This rearrangement joins TRBV29-1 to TRBJ2-2; 7 bases fit TRBD1. The CDR3 spans 12 residues. Trimming at V came to 7 bases and at J to 6 bases, leaving 5 bases not matched to a gene. Germline values: CDR1 SQVTM, CDR2 ANQGSEA.

The rearrangement uses TRBV9 and TRBJ2-3, with 9 bases fitting TRBD1. The CDR3 runs to 17 residues. Per germline, CDR1 SGDLS and CDR2 YYNGEE. Losses at the gene ends were 3 bases for V and 4 bases for J; bases not matched to a gene: 12. CDR3 sequence (DNA): TGTGCCAGCAGCGGGCGACAGGGGGAGATTGGGCCAGATACGCAGTATTTT. The encoded protein is CASSGRQGEIGPDTQYF.

This clonotype was seen only a few times. In nucleotides, the CDR3 is TGTGCCAGCAGCTTAAGGCGAACCGGGGAGCTGTTTTTT. This encodes CASSLRRTGELFF. J is TRBJ2-2 and V is TRBV7-6; D uncertain. Looked up from germline, CDR1 is SGHVS and CDR2 is FNYEAQ. Trimming pared 2 bases from V and 5 bases from J, leaving 6 bases between. The CDR3 sequence is 13 residues long.

This clonotype was observed a handful of times. An end of the junction differs from the germline gene, which may be a read error. The gene calls are TRBV12-3 or TRBV12-4 and TRBJ1-2; weak D call: TRBD1 (5 bases). The CDR3 covers 14 residues. The CDR3 DNA reads TGTGCAAGCAGGGCCGGCGCCGGGCGTGAGGGCTACACCTTC. This sequence encodes CASRAGAGREGYTF.